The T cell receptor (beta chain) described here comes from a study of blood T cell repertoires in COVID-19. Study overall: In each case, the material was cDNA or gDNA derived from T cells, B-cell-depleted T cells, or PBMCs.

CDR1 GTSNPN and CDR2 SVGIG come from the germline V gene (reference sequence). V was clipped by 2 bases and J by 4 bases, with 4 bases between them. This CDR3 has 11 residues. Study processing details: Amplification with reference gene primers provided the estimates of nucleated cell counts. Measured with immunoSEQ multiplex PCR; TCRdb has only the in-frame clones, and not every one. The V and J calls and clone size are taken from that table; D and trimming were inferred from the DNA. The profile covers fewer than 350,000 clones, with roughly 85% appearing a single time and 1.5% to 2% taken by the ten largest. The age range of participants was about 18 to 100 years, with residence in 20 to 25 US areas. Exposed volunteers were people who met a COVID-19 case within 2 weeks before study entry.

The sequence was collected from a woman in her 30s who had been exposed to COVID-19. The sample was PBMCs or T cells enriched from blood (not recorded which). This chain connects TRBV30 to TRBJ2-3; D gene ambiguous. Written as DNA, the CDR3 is TGTGCCTGGAGTCGAGCAGATACGCAGTATTTT. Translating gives CAWSRADTQYF.